What follows describes a single T cell receptor beta chain. This entry belongs to a study of blood T cell repertoires in COVID-19. The data were produced by immunoSEQ multiplex PCR, yet TCRdb's version contains in-frame clones alone and is incomplete. The sample carries around 320,000 clones, under 90% recorded once. Trimming took 3 bases from V and 0 from J, leaving 13 bases between them. CDR1 is SGHTS, CDR2 YDEGEE, per germline. CDR3 length: 16 residues. Sequenced input: peripheral blood. The J gene is TRBJ1-5, the V gene TRBV5-8; unclear D gene. The clonotype was recovered from a woman in her twenties or thirties with COVID-19, enrolled during active disease. The chain's CDR3 is CASSSTEIYSNQPQHF. The CDR3 nucleotides are TGTGCCAGCAGCTCCACAGAGATCTATAGCAATCAGCCCCAGCATTTT.